These 2 T cell receptor beta chains were all obtained from the same sample, sequenced in a study of blood T cell repertoires in COVID-19. Generated by immunoSEQ multiplex PCR, the TCRdb table keeps only in-frame clones and is missing some. This sample has some 270,000 clones; around 82% occur once, and the top ten carry around 3.6%. Sequencing input: PBMCs or T cells enriched from blood (not recorded which). These receptors were obtained from a man aged 50 to 60 who had recovered from COVID-19.

J is TRBJ2-1 and V is TRBV29-1; 7 positions agree with TRBD2. The length of the CDR3 is 14 residues. CDR1 is SQVTM and CDR2 is ANQGSEA in the germline V gene. Trimming removed 8 bases from V and 0 bases from J; junction bases left unmatched: 7. The CDR3 DNA is TGCAGCACGCCCGGGACTACCTCCTACAATGAGCAGTTCTTC. Translating it yields CSTPGTTSYNEQFF.

The chain carries TRBV19 and TRBJ1-6; D unresolved. The CDR3 length is 13 residues. V lost 7 bases and J 6 bases, leaving 10 bases between the germline ends. Germline CDR1 and CDR2: LNHDA and SQIVND (reference sequence). CDR3 region: CASKRKVNSPLHF. Written as DNA, the CDR3 is TGTGCCAGTAAGAGGAAGGTTAATTCACCCCTCCACTTT. The complete variable domain, with remaining parts taken from reference TRBV19 and TRBJ1-6, reads DGGITQSPKYLFRKEGQNVTLSCEQNLNHDAMYWYRQDPGQGLRLIYYSQIVNDFQKGDIAEGYSVSREKKESFPLTVTSAQKNPTAFYLCASKRKVNSPLHFGNGTRLTVT.